These 16 T cell receptor beta chains came from one sample sequenced in a study of blood T cell dynamics during melanoma immunotherapy. Noted time point: pre-treatment baseline. The repertoire was sequenced with immunoSEQ multiplex PCR; TCRdb's copy has only in-frame clones and lacks some. The data show 20,000 to 30,000 clones, 70% to 90% seen once. The sequenced sample was blood, obtained from a patient treated with checkpoint blockade. These receptors all come from a human donor with melanoma.

This clone has only one observation. The chain combines TRBV7-9 with TRBJ1-4; no clear D. V was clipped by 4 bases and J by 0 bases, with 6 bases between them. Germline loops: CDR1 SEHNR, CDR2 FQNEAQ (reference sequence). CDR3 length: 14 residues. The CDR3 sequence is CASSSGATNEKLFF. CDR3 sequence (DNA): TGTGCCAGCAGCTCCGGCGCAACTAATGAAAAACTGTTTTTT.

This chain links TRBV19 with TRBJ2-7; D perhaps matches TRBD2 (6 bases). The CDR3 is 12 amino acids. The V gene's germline CDR1 is LNHDA and CDR2 SQIVND (reference sequence). V lost 8 bases, J lost 1 base, and 9 bases lay in between. CDR3 residues: CASEEGSYEQYF. The CDR3 bases are TGTGCCAGTGAGGAGGGGTCCTACGAGCAGTACTTC.

This clone is a singleton in its sample. The rearrangement uses TRBV7-2 and TRBJ2-7; 7 bases agree with TRBD1. Germline V gene sequence: CDR1 SGHTA, CDR2 FQGNSA. The CDR3 totals 14 residues. V was pared by 2 bases and J by 2 bases, with 3 bases of the junction left unmatched. CDR3 sequence reads: CASSLSGQAYEQYF. The DNA of the CDR3 is TGTGCCAGCAGCTTAAGCGGACAGGCCTACGAGCAGTACTTC.

The J gene is TRBJ2-2, the V gene TRBV7-3; D perhaps matches TRBD2 (6 bases). Per the germline V gene, CDR1 is SGHTA and CDR2 is FQGTGA. This CDR3 is built from 13 residues. The V and J ends lost 5 bases and 7 bases respectively, with 11 bases between them. CDR3 in DNA: TGTGCCAGCAGCCTCGGAGCGGGCGGGGAGCTGTTTTTT. This sequence encodes CASSLGAGGELFF.

The chain is built from TRBV9 and TRBJ2-2, with D maybe TRBD1 (5 bases). CDR1 and CDR2 from the germline V gene are SGDLS and YYNGEE. The CDR3 sequence is 14 residues long. Trimming left V 5 bases short and J 0 bases short, with 8 bases between. The CDR3 DNA reads TGTGCCAGCAGAGACAGATCGAACACCGGGGAGCTGTTTTTT. Its translation: CASRDRSNTGELFF.

V usage is TRBV7-6 and J usage is TRBJ2-2, with 11 bases fitting TRBD1. Trimming removed 5 bases from V and 4 bases from J; junction bases left unmatched: 9. Germline V CDR1 and CDR2: SGHVS, FNYEAQ. The CDR3 extends over 17 amino acids. The CDR3 coding sequence is TGTGCCAGCAGCAACCGGGACAGGGGGTTATTCACCGGGGAGCTGTTTTTT. It translates to CASSNRDRGLFTGELFF.

The V call is TRBV2, the J call TRBJ2-3; D is perhaps TRBD1 (5 bases). The CDR3 sequence is 13 residues long. Germline V gene sequence: CDR1 SNHLY, CDR2 FYNNEI. The V end was cut by 6 bases, the J end by 2 bases, with 9 bases between. CDR3 in amino acids: CASRTELTDTQYF. As DNA, the CDR3 is TGTGCCAGCAGGACAGAGCTCACAGATACGCAGTATTTT.

Written as DNA, the CDR3 is TGTGCCAGCAGCCAAGTTCACCAACCCTTCGGAAGCTCCTACGAGCAGTACTTC. The encoded protein is CASSQVHQPFGSSYEQYF. This sequence joins TRBV14 and TRBJ2-5; D not resolved. Matching the DNA end better, TRBJ2-7 makes the J call doubtful. The CDR3 loop spans 18 amino acids. Germline loops: CDR1 SGHDN, CDR2 FVKESK.

The chain carries TRBV28 and TRBJ2-5, with 12 nucleotides matching TRBD1. V lost 5 bases and J lost 3; bases outside the gene matches: 13. The CDR3 is 18 residues long. Germline V gene sequence: CDR1 MDHEN, CDR2 SYDVKM. The CDR3 region has the DNA TGTGCCAGCAGTCCGGGACAGGGGGCTCCTAAGTCGAAAGAGACCCAGTACTTC. Translated, it gives CASSPGQGAPKSKETQYF. The whole variable domain, filled in from reference TRBV28 and TRBJ2-5, reads DVKVTQSSRYLVKRTGEKVFLECVQDMDHENMFWYRQDPGLGLRLIYFSYDVKMKEKGDIPEGYSVSREKKERFSLILESASTNQTSMYLCASSPGQGAPKSKETQYFGPGTRLLVL.

The chain recombines TRBV25-1 with TRBJ2-7; 13 bases align to TRBD2. The germline gives CDR1 MGHDK, CDR2 SYGVNS. The junction had 7 bases not matched to a gene; V was cut back by 5 bases and J by 6 bases. The CDR3 is made up of 15 amino acids. The CDR3 loop reads CASSSPGLAGIEQYF. The CDR3 nucleotides are TGTGCCAGCAGTTCCCCGGGACTAGCGGGGATCGAGCAGTACTTC.

The chain is built from TRBV6-1 and TRBJ1-2; 12 bases match TRBD1. Germline V gene data show CDR1 as MNHNS and CDR2 as SASEGT. V lost 4 bases to trimming and J lost 4 bases; unmatched junction nucleotides: 4. The CDR3 sequence is 15 residues long. CDR3 bases: TGTGCCAGCAGTGGTGGGACAGGGGGCATCTATGGCTACACCTTC. This encodes CASSGGTGGIYGYTF.

The gene calls are TRBV7-8 and TRBJ2-1; 7 nucleotides match TRBD1. CDR3 length: 15 residues. In germline, CDR1 is SGHVS, CDR2 FQNEAQ. Unmatched junction bases numbered 8, after V lost 5 bases and J lost 4 bases. CDR3 sequence (DNA): TGTGCCAGCAGCATCCGACAGGGTTTTTACAATGAGCAGTTCTTC. It codes for CASSIRQGFYNEQFF.

This sequence joins TRBV7-6 and TRBJ2-1, with 11 nucleotides matching TRBD2. CDR1 SGHVS and CDR2 FNYEAQ come from the germline V gene. J was trimmed by 5 bases and V by 5 bases; bases with no gene match: 14. The CDR3 runs 18 residues. CDR3 region: CASSVRLAGPSSDNEQFF. The CDR3 DNA reads TGTGCCAGCAGCGTTCGACTAGCGGGACCTTCTTCGGACAATGAGCAGTTCTTC.

The chain uses TRBV4-1 and TRBJ2-3, with 8 bases fitting TRBD2. The CDR3 contains 16 residues. The J segment lost 0 bases and the V segment lost 9 bases, leaving 11 bases of the junction unmatched. Germline CDR1 is MGHRA and CDR2 is YSYEKL. CDR3 protein: CARCREGLYSTDTQYF. CDR3 nucleotides: TGCGCCAGATGTCGGGAGGGCCTCTATAGCACAGATACGCAGTATTTT.

This chain links TRBV5-1 with TRBJ2-7; the match to TRBD2 covers 11 bases. This CDR3 comprises 15 residues. The V segment lost 0 bases and the J segment 4 bases; nucleotides outside the gene matches: 3. Germline loops: CDR1 SGHRS, CDR2 YFSETQ. This chain's CDR3 is CASSLVGTSGYEQYF. The CDR3 DNA is TGCGCCAGCAGCTTGGTTGGGACTAGCGGTTACGAGCAGTACTTC.

This clone has only one observation. The chain couples TRBV7-3 to TRBJ2-2; the D is unclear. V was shortened by 5 bases and J by 3 bases, with 4 bases between the two germline ends. Germline V gene lookup returns CDR1 SGHTA and CDR2 FQGTGA. This CDR3 region has 12 residues. The chain's CDR3 is CASSPHTGELFF. The CDR3 DNA is TGTGCCAGCAGCCCCCACACCGGGGAGCTGTTTTTT.